One and the same sample provided the 8 T cell receptor beta chains below, sequenced in a study of PD-L1 blockade in urothelial cancer (dated by TCRdb to between 2016 and 2019). The library was generated by the immunoSEQ multiplex PCR assay. What TCRdb holds here is the immuneACCESS table cut down to in-frame rearrangements. Part of the clones is not present; checked against another copy, under half of the missing clones reflect an unresolved V gene, and the others are unexplained. The sample yields roughly 60,000 clones; around 79% were counted once. The ten largest clones take up around 4.6% of the sample. Here the sequenced sample was PBMCs, taken around atezolizumab (anti-PD-L1) treatment. The receptors come from a man in his 70s with urothelial cancer.

The chain couples TRBV9 to TRBJ1-1, with D maybe TRBD1 (6 bases). In germline, CDR1 is SGDLS, CDR2 YYNGEE. The CDR3 is 14 residues long. Trimming removed 0 bases at V and 2 bases at J, with 8 bases between. Written as DNA, the CDR3 is TGTGCCAGCAGCGTAGTCGGGACAAACACTGAAGCTTTCTTT. Translated, it gives CASSVVGTNTEAFF. Complete variable domain (other parts from reference TRBV9 and TRBJ1-1): DSGVTQTPKHLITATGQRVTLRCSPRSGDLSVYWYQQSLDQGLQFLIQYYNGEERAKGNILERFSAQQFPDLHSELNLSSLELGDSALYFCASSVVGTNTEAFFGQGTRLTVV.

The chain carries TRBV7-6 and TRBJ2-2; D is unresolved. With 4 bases removed from V and 0 bases from J, the gap between germline ends came to 6 bases. The CDR3 runs to 14 residues. Germline loops: CDR1 SGHVS, CDR2 FNYEAQ. CDR3 region: CASSSYTNTGELFF. The CDR3 DNA reads as TGTGCCAGCAGCTCATACACGAACACCGGGGAGCTGTTTTTT.

The chain carries TRBV29-1 and TRBJ1-1; unclear D gene. Germline-derived CDR1 and CDR2 are SQVTM and ANQGSEA. Trimming left V 6 bases short and J 4 bases short, with 18 bases between. This CDR3 spans 14 amino acids. The DNA of the CDR3 is TGCAGCGTGGCAGTCGAGGGTGGGAGCACTGAAGCTTTCTTT. Translating gives CSVAVEGGSTEAFF.

The CDR3 region is CASSPPGRGRNYGYTF. The DNA for the CDR3 is TGTGCCAGCTCACCACCTGGCAGGGGGCGCAACTATGGCTACACCTTC. This chain uses TRBV18 with TRBJ1-2; 8 bases are a match to TRBD1. Trimming cost V 0 bases and J 2 bases; bases outside gene matches: 5. The length of the CDR3 is 16 residues. Looked up from germline, CDR1 is KGHSH and CDR2 is LQKENI.

This clone was counted a few times. The V gene is TRBV11-2, the J gene TRBJ2-1; TRBD1 matches at 7 bases. The germline CDR1 and CDR2 sequences are SGHAT and FQNNGV. The length of the CDR3 is 13 residues. V gave up 5 bases and J gave up 8 bases; unmatched junction bases: 6. CDR3 coding DNA: TGTGCCAGCAGCATGACAGGGTTCCATGAGCAGTTCTTC. It is translated as CASSMTGFHEQFF.

The chain links TRBV9 to TRBJ2-1, with TRBD2 matching 7 bases. Germline values: CDR1 SGDLS, CDR2 YYNGEE. V lost 2 bases and J lost 3; bases outside the gene matches: 5. The CDR3 covers 15 residues. CDR3 loop: CASSVDGLDYNEQFF. In DNA, the CDR3 is TGTGCCAGCAGCGTTGACGGACTAGACTACAATGAGCAGTTCTTC. The variable domain in full, with the rest retrieved from reference TRBV9 and TRBJ2-1, is DSGVTQTPKHLITATGQRVTLRCSPRSGDLSVYWYQQSLDQGLQFLIQYYNGEERAKGNILERFSAQQFPDLHSELNLSSLELGDSALYFCASSVDGLDYNEQFFGPGTRLTVL.

The chain combines TRBV18 with TRBJ2-7; 7 positions agree with TRBD1. This CDR3 is built from 12 residues. Germline values: CDR1 KGHSH, CDR2 LQKENI. V dropped 6 bases and J dropped 6; count of bases not matched to a gene: 5. This CDR3 reads CASSVGGSEQYF. CDR3 in DNA: TGTGCCAGCTCCGTAGGGGGCTCCGAGCAGTACTTC.

This clone occurred once. The rearrangement uses TRBV10-2 and TRBJ1-5; D is unclear. Trimming pared 3 bases from V and 5 bases from J, leaving 5 bases between. The CDR3 covers 12 residues. Germline CDR1 reads WSHSY; CDR2 reads SAAADI. DNA of the CDR3: TGCGCCAGCAGTGATTCTTATCAGCCCCAGCATTTT. Amino acid sequence: CASSDSYQPQHF.